The sequence of this T cell receptor beta chain was determined in a study of T cell changes during pregnancy in multiple sclerosis. The data were produced by immunoSEQ multiplex PCR, yet TCRdb's version contains in-frame clones alone and is incomplete. The table shows roughly 41,000 clones, with 70% to 90% occurring only once. Looked up from germline, CDR1 is SGDLS and CDR2 is YYNGEE. Trimming removed 4 bases from V and 3 bases from J; junction bases left unmatched: 7. The CDR3 spans 15 residues. Source: CD8+ T cells from peripheral blood mononuclear cells, taken in the third trimester of pregnancy. This receptor was identified in a female donor with multiple sclerosis, enrolled in a pregnancy study. The rearrangement uses TRBV9 and TRBJ1-5; 7 positions agree with TRBD1. Here the CDR3 DNA reads TGTGCCAGCAGCATCACGGGACAGTACAATCAGCCCCAGCATTTT. It yields the protein CASSITGQYNQPQHF.